The TCR beta chain under discussion was sequenced for a study of follicular helper T cells after annual influenza vaccination. CDR3 length equals 11 residues. The V end was cut by 4 bases, the J end by 4 bases, with 8 bases between. Germline values: CDR1 DFQATT, CDR2 SNEGSKA (reference sequence). TCRdb's copy holds only in-frame clones and misses some; the assay was immunoSEQ multiplex PCR. The table records over 8,500 clones, 80% to 85% of them present only once. J is TRBJ2-7 and V is TRBV20-1, with D perhaps TRBD1 (6 bases). This receptor was taken from an adult who received the influenza vaccine. The sample in question was CXCR5- memory CD4+ T cells sorted from blood, obtained 6 weeks after influenza vaccination. The CDR3 DNA follows: TGCAGTGCTATTAGGGGGTACGAGCAGTACTTC. This sequence encodes CSAIRGYEQYF.